The clone carrying this T cell receptor beta chain turned up a few times. Its cognate antigen is unknown. Breast cancer patients provided tissue from their axillary draining lymph nodes. The record originates from a study of breast tumors, draining lymph nodes, adjacent tissues. TCRdb ran MiXCR on the multiplex PCR reads and lists one entry per CDR3 protein. This sample yields about 89,000 distinct CDR3 sequences, of which approximately 30% are seen a single time; 8.1% belongs to the top ten. Germline V gene lookup returns CDR1 LGHDT and CDR2 YNNKEL (reference sequence). The CDR3 extends over 11 amino acids. Trimming shortened V by 3 bases and J by 11 bases, and 8 bases separated the two germline ends. Study-wide results and limits: Luminal-like breast cancer showed significantly greater tumor-nontumor repertoire similarity than basal-like breast cancer did. Tumor TCR diversity was below lymph nodes but above nontumor tissue.

The chain recombines TRBV3-1 with TRBJ2-1; no definite D call. Material: axillary lymph node tissue. This sequence originates from a female donor with breast cancer. Some clones in this sample may be carry-over from other donors' samples. The CDR3 DNA sequence: TGTGCCAGCAGCCAGAGCCAGAAGCAGTTCTTC. As protein: CASSQSQKQFF.